The 32 T cell receptor beta chains listed next were all sequenced from one sample in a study of T-cell memory formation after mild COVID-19. TCRdb processed the 5' RACE reads anew with MiXCR; each CDR3 protein has one entry. The sample records tens of thousands of distinct CDR3 sequences, more than 10% being singletons. The source material was PBMCs or a T cell subset sorted from them (not recorded which). These receptors originate from a man aged 18 to 30 who had mild COVID-19 (a few samples of this study predate the infection). Cell type and time point are not known.

J is TRBJ2-2 and V is TRBV7-3; possible D gene TRBD2, 7 bases. Germline loops: CDR1 SGHTA, CDR2 FQGTGA. Trimming pared 7 bases from V and 1 base from J, leaving 16 bases between. The CDR3 is made up of 16 amino acids. The CDR3 bases are TGTGCCAGCACCCTAGGGAGGGGACAGAACACCGGGGAGCTGTTTTTT. Its translation is CASTLGRGQNTGELFF.

This rearrangement joins TRBV20-1 to TRBJ1-4; D remains unclear. CDR1 is DFQATT, CDR2 SNEGSKA, per germline (reference sequence). The CDR3 totals 12 residues. V shed 5 bases and J shed 5 bases, with 9 bases lying between them. Here the CDR3 reads CSAPALNEKLFF. The CDR3 DNA reads TGCAGTGCTCCGGCCCTGAATGAAAAACTGTTTTTT.

This clonotype was observed many times. This CDR3 reads CASSPDPGTGGRQPQHF. The CDR3 bases are TGCGCCAGCAGCCCCGATCCAGGGACAGGGGGCCGTCAGCCCCAGCATTTT. The V and J genes are TRBV5-1 and TRBJ1-5; 12 bases line up with TRBD1. Germline CDR1 SGHRS, CDR2 YFSETQ. The CDR3 covers 17 residues. J was trimmed by 6 bases and V by 4 bases; bases with no gene match: 11.

This clonotype turned up a few times. The chain is built from TRBV28 and TRBJ2-2; maybe TRBD1 (6 bases). CDR1 and CDR2 (germline): MDHEN, SYDVKM. This CDR3 spans 15 amino acids. V was shortened by 3 bases and J by 6 bases, with 14 bases between the two germline ends. DNA for the CDR3: TGTGCCAGCAGTTTCCCCGGACAGCCTTCCGGGGAGCTGTTTTTT. Amino acids: CASSFPGQPSGELFF.

This clonotype has just a few counts. CDR3 sequence (DNA): TGTGCCAGCTCTTGGGACGGAACCTACGAGCAGTACTTC. Its protein is CASSWDGTYEQYF. V and J are TRBV18 and TRBJ2-7; tentatively, D is TRBD1 or TRBD2 (5 bases each). The V end lost 6 bases, the J end lost 2 bases, and 11 bases lay between the germline ends. There are 13 residues in the CDR3. From germline, CDR1 is KGHSH and CDR2 LQKENI. Based on the CDR3 plus reference TRBV18 and TRBJ2-7, the full variable domain is NAGVMQNPRHLVRRRGQEARLRCSPMKGHSHVYWYRQLPEEGLKFMVYLQKENIIDESGMPKERFSAEFPKEGPSILRIQQVVRGDSAAYFCASSWDGTYEQYFGPGTRLTVT.

This clonotype was observed a few times. The chain joins TRBV19 to TRBJ1-5, with 8 bases matching TRBD1. The CDR3 spans 14 residues. V was clipped by 5 bases and J by 6 bases; unmatched bases: 6. In germline, CDR1 is LNHDA, CDR2 SQIVND (reference sequence). Here the CDR3 reads CASSPRGLGQPQHF. The CDR3 nucleotides read TGTGCCAGTAGTCCCAGGGGGCTGGGTCAGCCCCAGCATTTT.

The chain recombines TRBV15 with TRBJ2-4, with TRBD1 as a possible D gene (6 bases). V was clipped by 3 bases and J by 1 base, with 13 bases between them. CDR3 length equals 16 residues. Germline V gene lookup returns CDR1 LNHNV and CDR2 YYDKDF (reference sequence). The CDR3 coding sequence is TGTGCCACCAGCAGCGAACAGGGCTGGGCCAAAAACATTCAGTACTTC. This gives the protein CATSSEQGWAKNIQYF.

This clonotype was counted between two and nine times. This chain links TRBV4-2 with TRBJ2-2; D is uncertain. The CDR3 runs to 13 residues. Looked up from germline, CDR1 is LGHNA and CDR2 is YNFKEQ. V lost 3 bases to trimming and J lost 6 bases, with 8 bases between them. CDR3 sequence reads: CASSQDLSGELFF. The CDR3 nucleotides are TGTGCCAGCAGCCAGGACCTATCCGGGGAGCTGTTTTTT.

A word on this clonotype: This may come from a read error, since a much larger clone is one base off. The chain links TRBV7-9 to TRBJ1-6; D gene uncertain. The CDR3 extends over 12 amino acids. V lost 5 bases, J lost 7 bases, and 6 bases lay in between. Germline lookup yields CDR1 SEHNR and CDR2 FQNEAQ (reference sequence). The CDR3 spells CASSGKNSPLHF. Here the CDR3 DNA reads TGTGCCAGCAGCGGAAAGAATTCACCCCTCCACTTT.

The rearrangement links TRBV13 to TRBJ2-7; 10 bases fit TRBD1. The trim removed 5 bases at V and 3 bases at J, leaving 13 bases unmatched. This CDR3 is built from 17 residues. Germline CDR1 reads PRHDT; CDR2 reads FYEKMQ (reference sequence). The CDR3 DNA follows: TGTGCCAGCAGCCCCCCCCGGACAGGGGGATTAGGCTACGAGCAGTACTTC. Amino acids: CASSPPRTGGLGYEQYF. The full variable domain, in which reference TRBV13 and TRBJ2-7 provide the parts outside the CDR3, is AAGVIQSPRHLIKEKRETATLKCYPIPRHDTVYWYQQGPGQDPQFLISFYEKMQSDKGSIPDRFSAQQFSDYHSELNMSSLELGDSALYFCASSPPRTGGLGYEQYFGPGTRLTVT.

This clonotype occurred a few times. This chain uses TRBV30 with TRBJ2-4; D is uncertain. V lost 2 bases, J lost 12 bases, and 17 bases lay in between. CDR3 length: 13 residues. Germline V gene lookup returns CDR1 GTSNPN and CDR2 SVGIG (reference sequence). The CDR3 coding sequence is TGTGCCTGGAGTACTCACCACCCCGGGCCTCAGTACTTC. It specifies CAWSTHHPGPQYF.

This clonotype has just a few counts. The rearrangement links TRBV15 to TRBJ2-7; D is unclear. Trimming took off 2 bases at V and 6 bases at J, with 11 bases between the two ends. CDR3 size: 13 residues. CDR1 and CDR2 from the germline V gene are LNHNV and YYDKDF (reference sequence). CDR3 amino acids: CATSRQYQSEQYV. For the CDR3, the DNA is TGTGCCACCAGCAGACAGTACCAGAGCGAGCAGTACGTC.

This clonotype was observed a few times. For the CDR3, the DNA is TGTGCCAGCAGCTTAGCCACTAGTTTTAATGAGCAGTTCTTC. It codes for CASSLATSFNEQFF. This rearrangement joins TRBV7-7 to TRBJ2-1; weak D call: TRBD2 (5 bases). The CDR3 extends over 14 amino acids. The V end was cut by 0 bases, the J end by 7 bases, with 10 bases between. Germline values: CDR1 SSHAT, CDR2 FNYEAQ (reference sequence).

This rearrangement joins TRBV7-9 to TRBJ1-4; D gene uncertain. V gave up 5 bases and J gave up 7 bases, with 11 bases separating them. This CDR3 region has 13 residues. Germline V gene lookup returns CDR1 SEHNR and CDR2 FQNEAQ (reference sequence). CDR3 DNA: TGTGCCAGCAGCCCCGGGGTGGGTGAAAAACTGTTTTTT. Its translation is CASSPGVGEKLFF.

V is TRBV5-1 and J is TRBJ2-3; TRBD2 matches 9 bases. J gave up 2 bases and V 4 bases, and 2 bases lay outside the gene matches. Germline V gives CDR1 SGHRS, CDR2 YFSETQ. The CDR3 totals 14 residues. CDR3 loop: CASSRTSDTDTQYF. DNA for the CDR3: TGCGCCAGCAGCAGGACTAGCGACACAGATACGCAGTATTTT. The full variable domain, completed using reference TRBV5-1 and TRBJ2-3, is KAGVTQTPRYLIKTRGQQVTLSCSPISGHRSVSWYQQTPGQGLQFLFEYFSETQRNKGNFPGRFSGRQFSNSRSEMNVSTLELGDSALYLCASSRTSDTDTQYFGPGTRLTVL.

This clonotype was observed at least ten times. The CDR3 DNA is TGTGCCAGCAGCCCTAGGGGGCGAGGTGAAGCTTTCTTT. It is translated as CASSPRGRGEAFF. The chain carries TRBV9 and TRBJ1-1, with 7 positions matching TRBD1. This CDR3 contains 13 residues. V lost 4 bases, J lost 7 bases, and 7 bases stayed unmatched. CDR1 SGDLS and CDR2 YYNGEE come from the germline V gene.

This clonotype was picked up a small number of times. CDR3 DNA: TGTGCCAGCAGCGTACGGCTAGGGAGCGAGCAGTACTTC. Amino acid sequence: CASSVRLGSEQYF. The J gene is TRBJ2-7, the V gene TRBV9; a possible D gene is TRBD2 (5 bases). This CDR3 comprises 13 residues. V was clipped by 1 base and J by 6 bases, with 11 bases between them. Germline V gene sequence: CDR1 SGDLS, CDR2 YYNGEE.

This clonotype came up a few times. V and J are TRBV11-2 and TRBJ2-7, with D unresolved. The CDR3 runs to 12 residues. Trimming pared 6 bases from V and 5 bases from J, leaving 11 bases between. Germline CDR1 reads SGHAT; CDR2 reads FQNNGV. CDR3: CASSLTLHEQYF. The DNA for the CDR3 is TGTGCCAGCAGTCTCACGCTACACGAGCAGTACTTC.

The sample holds a few counts of this clonotype. V usage is TRBV18 and J usage is TRBJ1-6; weak D call: TRBD1 (5 bases). The ends were cut back, 6 bases at V and 8 bases at J, with 20 bases in the middle. This CDR3 spans 16 amino acids. Germline CDR1 is KGHSH and CDR2 is LQKENI. In DNA, the CDR3 is TGTGCCAGCTCCCGCGTACCGGGACGGAGAGATTCACCCCTCCACTTT. Translation gives CASSRVPGRRDSPLHF.

This clonotype was counted between two and nine times. In nucleotides, the CDR3 is TGTGCCAGCAGTGTAGGGACAGGGGGCACAGATACGCAGTATTTT. Translating it yields CASSVGTGGTDTQYF. The rearrangement joins TRBV2 to TRBJ2-3; 10 bases map to TRBD1. Germline CDR1 is SNHLY and CDR2 is FYNNEI. This CDR3 has 15 amino acids. Losses at the gene ends were 4 bases for V and 1 base for J; bases not matched to a gene: 2.

The gene calls are TRBV15 and TRBJ2-7; D remains unclear. V lost 0 bases and J 0 bases, leaving 3 bases between the germline ends. Germline V gene lookup returns CDR1 LNHNV and CDR2 YYDKDF (reference sequence). CDR3 size: 13 residues. The CDR3 DNA reads TGTGCCACCAGCAGAGACCTCTCCTACGAGCAGTACGTC. Its translation: CATSRDLSYEQYV.

J is TRBJ1-1 and V is TRBV5-6; D ambiguous. The CDR3 has 13 amino acids. Germline V gene data show CDR1 as SGHDT and CDR2 as YYEEEE. Trimming removed 2 bases from V and 4 bases from J, with 9 bases in between. The CDR3 sequence: CASSFSEGTEAFF. DNA of the CDR3: TGTGCCAGCAGCTTTTCTGAAGGCACTGAAGCTTTCTTT.

This clonotype was seen ten or more times. This chain connects TRBV7-9 to TRBJ2-2; the D is unclear. Germline CDR1 is SEHNR and CDR2 is FQNEAQ (reference sequence). Trimming took off 1 base at V and 4 bases at J, with 16 bases between the two ends. The CDR3 consists of 17 residues. The CDR3 DNA reads TGTGCCAGCAGCTTAGGACTTGAGGTTCTTACCACCGGGGAGCTGTTTTTT. Translating it yields CASSLGLEVLTTGELFF.

The sample holds a few counts of this clonotype. This chain uses TRBV29-1 with TRBJ1-1, with a possible D match to TRBD1 (5 bases). The ends were cut back, 3 bases at V and 10 bases at J, with 9 bases in the middle. The CDR3 has 10 amino acids. Germline values: CDR1 SQVTM, CDR2 ANQGSEA. The CDR3 nucleotides are TGCAGCGTTGAGGAGGGGATAGCTTTCTTT. The encoded protein is CSVEEGIAFF.

The J gene is TRBJ1-2, the V gene TRBV3-1; D may be TRBD1 (6 bases). The CDR3 is made up of 15 amino acids. Germline CDR1 reads LGHDT; CDR2 reads YNNKEL (reference sequence). V gave up 2 bases and J gave up 4 bases, with 14 bases separating them. As DNA, the CDR3 is TGTGCCAGCAGCCAACGGGACACAGGAGTCTATGGCTACACCTTC. Translation gives CASSQRDTGVYGYTF.

This clonotype was detected a few times. V is TRBV24-1 and J is TRBJ2-5; TRBD2 matches at 11 bases. CDR3 length: 15 residues. In germline, CDR1 is KGHDR, CDR2 SFDVKD. The J segment lost 3 bases and the V segment lost 4 bases, leaving 3 bases of the junction unmatched. The CDR3 DNA sequence: TGTGCCACCAGTGAGGAGACTAGCGGGAAAGAGACCCAGTACTTC. Encoded protein: CATSEETSGKETQYF.

V usage is TRBV29-1 and J usage is TRBJ1-1; D call uncertain. Trimming took off 1 base at V and 5 bases at J, with 14 bases between the two ends. The CDR3 sequence is 14 residues long. The germline V gene has CDR1 SQVTM and CDR2 ANQGSEA. The CDR3 coding sequence is TGCAGCGTTGAAGCGAGAGGGATGACAACTGAAGCTTTCTTT. Translation: CSVEARGMTTEAFF. The variable domain in full, with the rest retrieved from reference TRBV29-1 and TRBJ1-1, is SAVISQKPSRDICQRGTSLTIQCQVDSQVTMMFWYRQQPGQSLTLIATANQGSEATYESGFVIDKFPISRPNLTFSTLTVSNMSPEDSSIYLCSVEARGMTTEAFFGQGTRLTVV.

This clonotype appeared many times. The J gene is TRBJ1-1, the V gene TRBV7-3, with TRBD1 matching 8 bases. V shed 5 bases and J 0 bases; nucleotides not matched to a gene: 2. Germline-derived CDR1 and CDR2 are SGHTA and FQGTGA. This CDR3 region has 14 residues. DNA of the CDR3: TGTGCCAGCAGCAGGGACAGGATGAACACTGAAGCTTTCTTT. Translated, it gives CASSRDRMNTEAFF.

Ten or more counts support this clonotype. The CDR3 sequence: CASSFRHLQTQYF. In DNA, the CDR3 is TGTGCCAGCAGTTTCAGGCATCTCCAGACCCAGTACTTC. The chain employs TRBV12-3 or TRBV12-4 and TRBJ2-5; no clear D. The CDR3 consists of 13 residues. Between the trimmed V and J ends, which lost 3 bases and 6 bases, there was a span of 11 bases.

This clonotype was observed at least ten times. The rearrangement joins TRBV10-3 to TRBJ2-7; possibly TRBD2 for D (7 bases). This CDR3 region has 15 residues. Germline loops: CDR1 ENHRY, CDR2 SYGVKD. The V gene lost 3 bases and the J gene lost 7 bases, with 19 bases spanning the gap. Here the CDR3 DNA reads TGTGCCATCAGTGACCCCCGAGGGGGGGGGGCGGAGCAGTACTTC. Translating it yields CAISDPRGGGAEQYF.

This clonotype showed up just a few times. CDR3 in amino acids: CASSAGDETQYF. In DNA, the CDR3 is TGTGCCAGCAGTGCGGGGGACGAGACCCAGTACTTC. The chain employs TRBV6-2 or TRBV6-3 and TRBJ2-5; 7 bases map to TRBD2. CDR1 is MNHEY, CDR2 SVGEGT, per germline. Unmatched junction bases numbered 2, after V lost 5 bases and J lost 5 bases. The CDR3 length is 12 residues.

In its sample, this clonotype was seen a few times. The chain uses TRBV20-1 and TRBJ2-5, with TRBD2 matching over 8 bases. V was pared by 3 bases and J by 3 bases, with 3 bases of the junction left unmatched. Looked up from germline, CDR1 is DFQATT and CDR2 is SNEGSKA (reference sequence). The CDR3 loop spans 13 amino acids. CDR3 residues: CSASGGVEETQYF. CDR3 coding DNA: TGCAGTGCTAGCGGGGGGGTTGAAGAGACCCAGTACTTC.